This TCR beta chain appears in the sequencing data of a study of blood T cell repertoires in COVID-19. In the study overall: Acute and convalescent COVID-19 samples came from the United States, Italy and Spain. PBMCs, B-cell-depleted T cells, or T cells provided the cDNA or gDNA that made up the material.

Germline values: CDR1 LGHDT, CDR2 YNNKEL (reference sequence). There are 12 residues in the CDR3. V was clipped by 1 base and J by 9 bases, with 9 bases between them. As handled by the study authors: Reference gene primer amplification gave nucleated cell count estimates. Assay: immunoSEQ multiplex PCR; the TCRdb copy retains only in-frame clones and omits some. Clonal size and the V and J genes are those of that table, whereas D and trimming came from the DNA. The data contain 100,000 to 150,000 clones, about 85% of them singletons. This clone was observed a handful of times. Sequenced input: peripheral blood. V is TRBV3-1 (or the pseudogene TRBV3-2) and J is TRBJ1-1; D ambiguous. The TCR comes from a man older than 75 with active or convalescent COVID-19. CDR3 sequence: CASSQGALKAFF. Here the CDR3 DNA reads TGTGCCAGCAGCCAAGGGGCACTTAAAGCTTTCTTT.